Below are 29 T cell receptor beta chains sequenced from a single sample in a study of T cell repertoires in cytomegalovirus infection. TCRdb re-called the reads with MiXCR, one entry per CDR3 protein. The sample includes some 300,000 distinct CDR3 sequences, around 10% of them seen just once. Sequencing used PBMCs. Receptor source: a human donor in good health (CMV status not recorded). Some clones in this sample may be carry-over from other donors' samples.

This clonotype was detected many times. The chain recombines TRBV7-2 with TRBJ1-5; D call uncertain. The CDR3 length is 15 residues. The V end was cut by 1 base, the J end by 6 bases, with 13 bases between. CDR1 SGHTA and CDR2 FQGNSA come from the germline V gene. As DNA, the CDR3 is TGTGCCAGCAGCTTAGTCGGTTCCTTGAGTCAGCCCCAGCATTTT. It yields the protein CASSLVGSLSQPQHF. Based on the CDR3 plus reference TRBV7-2 and TRBJ1-5, the full variable domain is GAGVSQSPSNKVTEKGKDVELRCDPISGHTALYWYRQSLGQGLEFLIYFQGNSAPDKSGLPSDRFSAERTGGSVSTLTIQRTQQEDSAVYLCASSLVGSLSQPQHFGDGTRLSIL.

This clonotype was seen repeatedly, ten times or more. The V and J genes are TRBV12-3 or TRBV12-4 and TRBJ1-2, with 7 bases identical to TRBD1. This CDR3 is built from 15 residues. The junction had 7 bases not matched to a gene; V was cut back by 4 bases and J by 2 bases. As DNA, the CDR3 is TGTGCCAGCAGTTCACGGACAGGAAAAAACTATGGCTACACCTTC. It translates to CASSSRTGKNYGYTF.

This clonotype appeared many times. The chain uses TRBV28 and TRBJ2-7; TRBD2 matches at 8 bases. Germline CDR1 reads MDHEN; CDR2 reads SYDVKM. The ends lost 5 bases at V and 6 bases at J; junction bases unmatched: 3. The CDR3 is 12 amino acids. CDR3 sequence reads: CASSPGGGEQYV. The CDR3 DNA follows: TGTGCCAGCAGTCCCGGGGGGGGCGAGCAGTACGTC.

This clonotype was counted at least ten times. V and J are TRBV28 and TRBJ2-5, with D possibly TRBD1 on 6 matching bases. V lost 8 bases and J lost 4, with 20 bases in between. The CDR3 has 15 amino acids. CDR1 is MDHEN, CDR2 SYDVKM, per germline. The CDR3, as DNA: TGTGCCAGCGGTTCGCCGGGACAAGTCACAGAGACCCAGTACTTC. Amino acid sequence: CASGSPGQVTETQYF.

In this sample, this clonotype turned up a few times. The chain employs TRBV19 and TRBJ1-2; D is unclear. Germline V gives CDR1 LNHDA, CDR2 SQIVND (reference sequence). The V and J ends lost 4 bases and 2 bases respectively, with 5 bases between them. This CDR3 contains 12 residues. CDR3 sequence (DNA): TGTGCCAGTAGTAAGGCCAACTATGGCTACACCTTC. Translating it yields CASSKANYGYTF.

This chain uses TRBV20-1 with TRBJ2-1; 10 bases fit TRBD1. The CDR3 is 16 amino acids. In germline, CDR1 is DFQATT, CDR2 SNEGSKA (reference sequence). The DNA of the CDR3 is TGCAGCGCCCTGGGGGACAGGGGTAACTCCTACAATGAGCAGTTCTTC. Its protein product is CSALGDRGNSYNEQFF.

Many counts were recorded for this clonotype. The chain recombines TRBV4-1 with TRBJ2-3, with 8 bases matching TRBD1. Germline V gene sequence: CDR1 MGHRA, CDR2 YSYEKL. CDR3 length: 18 residues. Germline trimming cut 4 bases from V and 1 base from J; bases unmatched to any gene: 13. Here the CDR3 reads CASSLLWLGQGGTDTQYF. The CDR3 DNA reads TGCGCCAGCAGCCTCCTCTGGTTAGGACAGGGAGGCACAGATACGCAGTATTTT.

This clonotype was detected a few times. The chain links TRBV7-9 to TRBJ1-5; no firm D call. The germline V and J ends were trimmed by 4 bases and 7 bases, with 14 bases remaining between them. The CDR3 totals 14 residues. Germline lookup yields CDR1 SEHNR and CDR2 FQNEAQ (reference sequence). The CDR3 DNA is TGTGCCAGCAGCTCCACTATAGACAAGCAGCCCCAGCATTTT. It translates to CASSSTIDKQPQHF.

The table lists this clonotype with many counts. V gene TRBV7-6 combines with J gene TRBJ2-2, with D possibly matching TRBD2 (6 bases). In germline, CDR1 is SGHVS, CDR2 FNYEAQ. There are 18 residues in the CDR3. V lost 1 base, J lost 1 base, and 16 bases lay in between. DNA of the CDR3: TGTGCCAGCAGCTTAGAACTAGCAGCTCGATTGAACACCGGGGAGCTGTTTTTT. The encoded protein is CASSLELAARLNTGELFF.

This clonotype was seen a handful of times. The J gene is TRBJ2-2, the V gene TRBV20-1, with 7 bases aligning to TRBD2. CDR3 length: 15 amino acids. V lost 1 base, J lost 1 base, and 3 bases stayed unmatched. The V gene's germline CDR1 is DFQATT and CDR2 SNEGSKA (reference sequence). The CDR3 DNA reads as TGCAGTGCTAGAGTTGCGGGGGTGAACACCGGGGAGCTGTTTTTT. Protein sequence: CSARVAGVNTGELFF.

About this clonotype itself: A much larger clonotype is one base distant, so this may be a read error. The chain employs TRBV5-1 and TRBJ1-6; D is undetermined. The CDR3 runs 16 residues. CDR1 and CDR2 from the germline V gene are SGHRS and YFSETQ. The CDR3 region has the DNA TGCGCCAGCAGCTTGGGCGGGAGCTCCTTTAATTCACCCCTCCACTTT. Translation gives CASSLGGSSFNSPLHF.

There are many counts of this clonotype. The CDR3 sequence: CASSLARGGQETQYF. The CDR3 DNA is TGTGCCAGCAGCTTAGCGCGGGGCGGACAAGAGACCCAGTACTTC. The V gene is TRBV7-9, the J gene TRBJ2-5, with D perhaps TRBD2 (6 bases). In germline, CDR1 is SEHNR, CDR2 FQNEAQ (reference sequence). V was cut by 0 bases and J by 2 bases, with 10 bases left in between. The CDR3 loop spans 15 amino acids.

This chain joins TRBV27 and TRBJ2-7, with 9 nucleotides matching TRBD1. Germline V lookup: CDR1 MNHEY, CDR2 SMNVEV (reference sequence). The CDR3 is 15 residues long. V was clipped by 8 bases and J by 7 bases; unmatched bases: 15. CDR3 loop: CASGTGGQGSSEQYV. The CDR3 coding sequence is TGTGCCAGCGGGACCGGAGGACAGGGGTCGAGTGAGCAGTACGTC.

This sequence joins TRBV20-1 and TRBJ1-3, with TRBD1 matching over 7 bases. Germline V gene sequence: CDR1 DFQATT, CDR2 SNEGSKA (reference sequence). V lost 1 base and J lost 0; bases outside the gene matches: 0. The CDR3 runs to 14 residues. The CDR3 DNA reads as TGCAGTGCTAGAGGGGACAGCTCTGGAAACACCATATATTTT. Translating gives CSARGDSSGNTIYF.

This clonotype was seen many times. This sequence joins TRBV15 and TRBJ2-1, with D tentatively TRBD2 (6 bases). Germline lookup yields CDR1 LNHNV and CDR2 YYDKDF (reference sequence). The CDR3 loop spans 15 amino acids. V dropped 3 bases and J dropped 5 bases, with 14 bases sitting between them. The CDR3, as DNA: TGTGCCACCAGCAGCCCCGGGGGAGTTGACAATGAGCAGTTCTTC. It specifies CATSSPGGVDNEQFF.

The J gene is TRBJ2-2, the V gene TRBV20-1, with D perhaps assigned TRBD1 or TRBD2 (5 bases each). Germline V gives CDR1 DFQATT, CDR2 SNEGSKA (reference sequence). The V gene lost 6 bases and the J gene lost 6 bases, with 17 bases spanning the gap. The CDR3 runs 14 residues. The CDR3 reads CSARKAGTAGELFF. Written as DNA, the CDR3 is TGCAGTGCAAGAAAGGCAGGGACGGCCGGGGAGCTGTTTTTT.

This clonotype was seen ten or more times. The V gene is TRBV18, the J gene TRBJ1-2; no reliable D call. Trimming shortened V by 4 bases and J by 3 bases, and 3 bases separated the two germline ends. The germline CDR1 and CDR2 sequences are KGHSH and LQKENI. The CDR3 runs 11 residues. The CDR3 DNA follows: TGTGCCAGCTCACTGGACTATGGCTACACCTTC. It translates to CASSLDYGYTF.

This clonotype was counted between two and nine times. The chain uses TRBV7-8 and TRBJ1-1; D not resolved. V dropped 1 base and J dropped 4 bases, with 7 bases sitting between them. The CDR3 is made up of 13 amino acids. Germline loops: CDR1 SGHVS, CDR2 FQNEAQ. CDR3 sequence: CASSLVQVTEAFF. In nucleotides, the CDR3 is TGTGCCAGCAGCTTAGTACAAGTCACTGAAGCTTTCTTT.

Turning to this clonotype: A much more abundant neighbour one base away suggests this may be a read error. The rearrangement joins TRBV5-4 to TRBJ2-5; 14 nucleotides align to TRBD2. Germline V gene lookup returns CDR1 SGHNT and CDR2 YYREEE (reference sequence). CDR3 size: 17 residues. CDR3 DNA: TGTGCCAGCAGCTACCTGACTAGCGGGGGGGCCGGAGAGGCCCAGTACTTC. Amino acid sequence: CASSYLTSGGAGEAQYF. The whole variable domain, remainder taken from reference TRBV5-4 and TRBJ2-5, is ETGVTQSPTHLIKTRGQQVTLRCSSQSGHNTVSWYQQALGQGPQFIFQYYREEENGRGNFPPRFSGLQFPNYSSELNVNALELDDSALYLCASSYLTSGGAGEAQYFGPGTRLLVL.

This clonotype turned up a few times. This chain joins TRBV14 and TRBJ1-1; TRBD1 might be the D (6 bases). V was cut by 5 bases and J by 0 bases, with 7 bases left in between. Germline CDR1 is SGHDN and CDR2 is FVKESK. There are 13 residues in the CDR3. CDR3 bases: TGTGCCAGCAGCTGGGGGCTGAACACTGAAGCTTTCTTT. This gives the protein CASSWGLNTEAFF.

The table lists this clonotype with many counts. The chain combines TRBV24-1 with TRBJ2-1; D is perhaps TRBD1 or TRBD2 (5 bases each). V gave up 3 bases and J gave up 8 bases, with 22 bases separating them. The germline CDR1 and CDR2 sequences are KGHDR and SFDVKD. The CDR3 runs 17 residues. For the CDR3, the DNA is TGTGCCACCAGTGATACAACCCGGGACCCCGCGGCGGATGAGCAGTTCTTC. Translated, it gives CATSDTTRDPAADEQFF.

The table lists this clonotype with many counts. The chain joins TRBV6-6 to TRBJ1-2; TRBD1 matches at 11 bases. Trimming at V came to 2 bases and at J to 4 bases, leaving 3 bases not matched to a gene. The CDR3 has 15 residues. The germline gives CDR1 MNHNY, CDR2 SVGAGI (reference sequence). The CDR3 DNA reads TGTGCCAGCAGTTACCAAGGGACAGGGGGCTATGGCTACACCTTC. Translating gives CASSYQGTGGYGYTF.

There are many counts of this clonotype. J is TRBJ2-7 and V is TRBV7-9, with 7 positions matching TRBD1. Germline CDR1 and CDR2: SEHNR and FQNEAQ (reference sequence). V shed 4 bases, J shed 0 bases, and the junction held 12 bases outside the gene matches. The CDR3 is 17 residues long. CDR3 loop: CASSSSTGQPSSYEQYF. The DNA for the CDR3 is TGTGCCAGCAGCTCAAGTACGGGACAGCCGAGCTCCTACGAGCAGTACTTC. Drawing the rest from reference TRBV7-9 and TRBJ2-7, the complete variable domain is DTGVSQNPRHKITKRGQNVTFRCDPISEHNRLYWYRQTLGQGPEFLTYFQNEAQLEKSRLLSDRFSAERPKGSFSTLEIQRTEQGDSAMYLCASSSSTGQPSSYEQYFGPGTRLTVT.

This clonotype occurred once. The chain uses TRBV7-9 and TRBJ2-3; D uncertain. Germline V gene data show CDR1 as SEHNR and CDR2 as FQNEAQ (reference sequence). Trimming removed 1 base from V and 7 bases from J, with 12 bases in between. There are 14 residues in the CDR3. CDR3 sequence reads: CASSLDQPHHTQYF. The CDR3 DNA reads as TGTGCCAGCAGCTTAGACCAACCGCATCATACGCAGTATTTT.

The J gene is TRBJ1-5, the V gene TRBV28, with 8 bases aligning to TRBD1. CDR1 MDHEN and CDR2 SYDVKM come from the germline V gene. Trimming took 5 bases from V and 5 from J; bases not matched to a gene: 5. CDR3 size: 14 residues. CDR3 nucleotide sequence: TGTGCCAGCAGTCAGACAGGGGCTGATCAGCCCCAGCATTTT. Protein product: CASSQTGADQPQHF.

There are many counts of this clonotype. This sequence joins TRBV7-9 and TRBJ2-6; 7 bases are a match to TRBD1. CDR1 is SEHNR, CDR2 FQNEAQ, per germline (reference sequence). This CDR3 has 15 residues. Losses at the gene ends were 3 bases for V and 1 base for J; bases not matched to a gene: 0. CDR3 region: CASSLTGSGANVLTF. CDR3 sequence (DNA): TGTGCCAGCAGCTTGACAGGGTCTGGGGCCAACGTCCTGACTTTC.

This clonotype was observed many times. The chain recombines TRBV7-9 with TRBJ2-7; 7 bases agree with TRBD1. This CDR3 spans 15 amino acids. Germline V CDR1 and CDR2: SEHNR, FQNEAQ (reference sequence). The J segment lost 2 bases and the V segment lost 5 bases, leaving 9 bases of the junction unmatched. As DNA, the CDR3 is TGTGCCAGCAGCCCCCAAGGGGGCACACCCTACGAGCAGTACGTC. Translation gives CASSPQGGTPYEQYV.

This clonotype was counted ten times or more. The chain joins TRBV6-1 to TRBJ2-1, with D possibly being TRBD1 (6 bases). V was pared by 6 bases and J by 4 bases, with 16 bases between. Germline CDR1 is MNHNS and CDR2 is SASEGT. CDR3 length equals 15 residues. The CDR3 sequence is CASRSRTVSYNEQFF. For the CDR3, the DNA is TGTGCCAGCAGATCCAGGACAGTAAGTTACAATGAGCAGTTCTTC.

This clonotype was recorded many times. The chain uses TRBV7-9 and TRBJ2-2, with TRBD2 matching over 8 bases. V lost 5 bases, J lost 4 bases, and 9 bases stayed unmatched. The CDR3 consists of 16 residues. Germline CDR1 and CDR2: SEHNR and FQNEAQ (reference sequence). This chain's CDR3 is CASSPSPSGSTGELFF. The CDR3 nucleotides are TGTGCCAGCAGCCCATCCCCCAGCGGGAGCACCGGGGAGCTGTTTTTT.